Below are 30 T cell receptor beta chains sequenced from a single sample in a study of CD8+ T cells in alopecia areata. The sequencing template was cDNA reverse transcribed from extracted RNA. TCRdb keeps only in-frame clones here, not all; method: immunoSEQ multiplex PCR. The sample includes over 250,000 clones, around three fifths of them seen just once. Specified treatment: oral pan-JAK inhibitor, 5-10 mg twice daily. The sample here was CD4+ T cells sorted from blood, taken at roughly week 52, from a patient treated with tofacitinib. Every receptor here comes from a human donor with alopecia areata.

Remarks on this clone: Relative to the germline gene, one junction end is altered; a read error may explain this. The CDR3 DNA reads as TGTGCTAGCAGCTTATCGACTAGCGGGGGGCAAGAGACCCAGTACTTC. Protein product: CASSLSTSGGQETQYF. V usage is TRBV7-7 and J usage is TRBJ2-5, with 13 positions matching TRBD2. The CDR3 extends over 16 amino acids. Germline CDR1 SSHAT, CDR2 FNYEAQ (reference sequence).

Details on this clone: At the DNA level, this CDR3 is encoded by other sequences in the same sample as well. The chain joins TRBV7-6 to TRBJ1-1; 7 bases line up with TRBD1. Trimming removed 1 base from V and 1 base from J; junction bases left unmatched: 0. The CDR3 loop spans 14 amino acids. Per germline, CDR1 SGHVS and CDR2 FNYEAQ. Written as DNA, the CDR3 is TGTGCCAGCAGCTTAGGACAGGGGAACACTGAAGCTTTCTTT. Protein: CASSLGQGNTEAFF.

This clone occurred a few times. An end of the junction differs from the germline gene, which may be a read error. The genes are TRBV29-1 and TRBJ2-1, with 10 bases that match TRBD1. Looked up from germline, CDR1 is SQVTM and CDR2 is ANQGSEA. CDR3 size: 13 residues. CDR3 protein: CSSTRDRGNEKFF. The CDR3 region has the DNA TGCAGTTCCACCCGGGACAGGGGTAATGAGAAGTTCTTC.

V gene TRBV10-3 combines with J gene TRBJ1-6; D remains ambiguous. The germline V gene encodes CDR1 ENHRY and CDR2 SYGVKD. This CDR3 spans 14 amino acids. Trimming left V 3 bases short and J 10 bases short, with 13 bases between. This CDR3 is CAISEVGVQSPLHF. The CDR3 bases are TGTGCCATCAGTGAAGTAGGTGTCCAGTCACCCCTCCACTTT.

The chain recombines TRBV4-2 with TRBJ1-2, with D unresolved. Trimming shortened V by 1 base and J by 4 bases, and 10 bases separated the two germline ends. The CDR3 is made up of 14 amino acids. Germline CDR1 LGHNA, CDR2 YNFKEQ. The CDR3 DNA is TGTGCCAGCAGCCAAGTGGAGACGAGCTATGGCTACACCTTC. Translated, it gives CASSQVETSYGYTF.

This chain joins TRBV23-1 and TRBJ2-6; D gene uncertain. TRBV23-1 is placed among ORFs of uncertain function. The CDR3 runs to 15 residues. Trimming shortened V by 1 base and J by 0 bases, and 4 bases separated the two germline ends. The CDR3 sequence is CASSQYPSGANVLTF. For the CDR3, the DNA is TGCGCCAGCAGTCAATACCCCTCTGGGGCCAACGTCCTGACTTTC.

The chain combines TRBV30 with TRBJ2-7; perhaps D is TRBD1 or TRBD2 (7 bases each). This CDR3 spans 15 amino acids. CDR1 is GTSNPN, CDR2 SVGIG, per germline (reference sequence). Trimming removed 3 bases at V and 4 bases at J, with 19 bases between. The CDR3 reads CAWSPRQGLIYEQYF. DNA of the CDR3: TGTGCCTGGAGCCCCAGACAGGGACTAATTTACGAGCAGTACTTC.

This sequence joins TRBV30 and TRBJ2-7, with TRBD1 identical over 9 bases. J gave up 6 bases and V 1 base, and 1 base lay outside the gene matches. The germline CDR1 and CDR2 sequences are GTSNPN and SVGIG (reference sequence). The CDR3 runs to 12 residues. This CDR3 reads CAWSADRGEQYF. The DNA of the CDR3 is TGTGCCTGGAGTGCGGACAGGGGCGAGCAGTACTTC.

V is TRBV7-8 and J is TRBJ1-2; D perhaps matches TRBD1 (6 bases). Germline loops: CDR1 SGHVS, CDR2 FQNEAQ. CDR3 length equals 16 residues. Deletions cut 3 bases from V and 2 bases from J, with 16 bases between. Written as DNA, the CDR3 is TGTGCCAGCAGCTTGGGCGGGACACAGGGAAACTATGGCTACACCTTC. Amino acids: CASSLGGTQGNYGYTF.

This clone was seen only a few times. The chain employs TRBV19 and TRBJ1-1; TRBD1 matches at 7 bases. The CDR3 totals 18 residues. Germline V gives CDR1 LNHDA, CDR2 SQIVND (reference sequence). Losses at the gene ends were 6 bases for V and 4 bases for J; bases not matched to a gene: 20. The CDR3 DNA reads TGTGCCAGTAGAAGTATGGCCCAGGGGGTGAGGATGGGCACTGAAGCTTTCTTT. Its translation: CASRSMAQGVRMGTEAFF.

This chain uses TRBV30 with TRBJ2-7; D possibly uses TRBD1 or TRBD2 (6 bases each). The V and J ends lost 2 bases and 9 bases respectively, with 17 bases between them. Germline V gene data show CDR1 as GTSNPN and CDR2 as SVGIG (reference sequence). The CDR3 spans 13 residues. As DNA, the CDR3 is TGTGCCTGGAGTCGCGGGACATCAACGGTGCAGTACTTC. Translated, it gives CAWSRGTSTVQYF.

This clone was found a few times. This chain connects TRBV5-1 to TRBJ1-5; 11 bases match TRBD1. This CDR3 contains 14 residues. Germline V gene data show CDR1 as SGHRS and CDR2 as YFSETQ. Losses at the gene ends were 4 bases for V and 5 bases for J; bases not matched to a gene: 2. The CDR3 is CASSVGQGDQPQHF. The CDR3 DNA reads as TGCGCCAGCAGCGTGGGACAGGGGGATCAGCCCCAGCATTTT.

Remarks on this clone: This sample also contains other DNA sequences that code for the same CDR3. This sequence joins TRBV30 and TRBJ1-2, with 7 bases aligning to TRBD1. Germline CDR1 GTSNPN, CDR2 SVGIG (reference sequence). V shed 0 bases, J shed 4 bases, and the junction held 2 bases outside the gene matches. This CDR3 comprises 13 residues. CDR3 in amino acids: CAWSVGTVYGYTF. The CDR3 DNA sequence: TGTGCCTGGAGTGTAGGGACAGTCTATGGCTACACCTTC.

The genes are TRBV7-8 and TRBJ1-2; TRBD1 might be the D (6 bases). The CDR3 contains 15 residues. Germline CDR1 and CDR2: SGHVS and FQNEAQ. V gave up 1 base and J gave up 2 bases, with 11 bases separating them. This chain's CDR3 is CASSLGLGQNYGYTF. In DNA form, the CDR3 reads TGTGCCAGCAGCTTAGGGCTAGGACAGAACTATGGCTACACCTTC.

This clone was observed a few times. V and J are TRBV5-4 and TRBJ2-3, with D unclear. V lost 0 bases to trimming and J lost 0 bases, with 11 bases between them. CDR3 size: 16 residues. Per germline, CDR1 SGHNT and CDR2 YYREEE (reference sequence). This CDR3 is CASSLGSRQSTDTQYF. DNA for the CDR3: TGTGCCAGCAGCTTGGGGAGTAGGCAGAGCACAGATACGCAGTATTTT.

This chain links TRBV29-1 with TRBJ2-5; the match to TRBD2 covers 10 bases. J gave up 2 bases and V 4 bases, and 4 bases lay outside the gene matches. CDR1 is SQVTM and CDR2 is ANQGSEA in the germline V gene. The length of the CDR3 is 14 residues. CDR3: CSVGLAGVQETQYF. Written as DNA, the CDR3 is TGCAGCGTTGGTCTAGCGGGGGTTCAAGAGACCCAGTACTTC.

V is TRBV29-1 and J is TRBJ1-1, with 9 bases identical to TRBD1. Trimming took 5 bases from V and 3 from J; bases not matched to a gene: 7. This CDR3 contains 14 residues. Germline lookup yields CDR1 SQVTM and CDR2 ANQGSEA. CDR3 coding DNA: TGCAGCGTTCCCGGGACAGGGATGTACACTGAAGCTTTCTTT. This gives the protein CSVPGTGMYTEAFF.

This clone was picked up one time. The V call is TRBV6-5, the J call TRBJ2-3; D call uncertain. The CDR3 is 12 residues long. Germline V CDR1 and CDR2: MNHEY, SVGAGI. Trimming removed 5 bases at V and 7 bases at J, with 10 bases between. The CDR3 nucleotides are TGTGCCAGCAGTGCCCTTGGGAATACGCAGTATTTT. Its protein is CASSALGNTQYF.

The chain uses TRBV30 and TRBJ1-5; D perhaps matches TRBD1 (5 bases). V was shortened by 0 bases and J by 7 bases, with 16 bases between the two germline ends. Per germline, CDR1 GTSNPN and CDR2 SVGIG (reference sequence). The CDR3 length is 15 residues. The CDR3 region has the DNA TGTGCCTGGAGTGTATTGTCAGGGAAGGGCCAGCCCCAGCATTTT. It translates to CAWSVLSGKGQPQHF.

Comment on this clone: This sample includes further DNA sequences coding for the same CDR3. The V and J genes are TRBV25-1 and TRBJ2-5; D perhaps matches TRBD1 (7 bases). V was trimmed by 3 bases and J by 5 bases, leaving 10 bases between them. Germline V gene data show CDR1 as MGHDK and CDR2 as SYGVNS. This CDR3 comprises 13 residues. The CDR3 nucleotides read TGTGCCAGCAGTGACAGGGGGAGGGAGACCCAGTACTTC. Protein: CASSDRGRETQYF.

This chain connects TRBV5-1 to TRBJ1-5; 7 bases match TRBD1. In germline, CDR1 is SGHRS, CDR2 YFSETQ. Losses at the gene ends were 7 bases for V and 6 bases for J; bases not matched to a gene: 7. The CDR3 sequence is 13 residues long. The DNA of the CDR3 is TGCGCCAGCTCTCAGGGGGATGGTCAGCCCCAGCATTTT. Translating it yields CASSQGDGQPQHF.

The rearrangement links TRBV9 to TRBJ2-2; 9 nucleotides align to TRBD2. The germline CDR1 and CDR2 sequences are SGDLS and YYNGEE. Unmatched junction bases numbered 5, after V lost 0 bases and J lost 5 bases. The length of the CDR3 is 16 residues. This CDR3 reads CASSVASTSGTGELFF. In nucleotides, the CDR3 is TGTGCCAGCAGCGTAGCCTCGACTAGCGGTACCGGGGAGCTGTTTTTT.

V and J are TRBV11-2 and TRBJ2-1, with D perhaps matching TRBD1 (5 bases). Germline assignment: CDR1 SGHAT and CDR2 FQNNGV. The V gene lost 4 bases and the J gene lost 6 bases, with 19 bases spanning the gap. The CDR3 runs to 16 residues. The CDR3 bases are TGTGCCAGCAGCTCGAGGCCCCGAGACAGCCTCAATGAGCAGTTCTTC. It yields the protein CASSSRPRDSLNEQFF.

This rearrangement joins TRBV2 to TRBJ2-1, with 8 bases lining up with TRBD2. CDR3 length equals 15 residues. Germline V gene lookup returns CDR1 SNHLY and CDR2 FYNNEI. The junction had 4 bases not matched to a gene; V was cut back by 6 bases and J by 0 bases. The CDR3 sequence is CASSVAGSSYNEQFF. In DNA form, the CDR3 reads TGTGCCAGCAGCGTAGCGGGGAGCTCCTACAATGAGCAGTTCTTC.

CDR3 sequence: CASSQVGRGRTDTQYF. CDR3 nucleotide sequence: TGTGCCAGCAGCCAAGTAGGTCGGGGGCGCACAGATACGCAGTATTTT. V and J are TRBV4-2 and TRBJ2-3, with D possibly being TRBD1 or TRBD2 (6 bases each). The CDR3 totals 16 residues. CDR1 LGHNA and CDR2 YNFKEQ come from the germline V gene. Trimming shortened V by 1 base and J by 1 base, and 12 bases separated the two germline ends.

CDR3 in DNA: TGTGCCAGCAGCCCTAGGACAGGGGCGGCGGCAGATACGCAGTATTTT. Translating it yields CASSPRTGAAADTQYF. This chain joins TRBV7-2 and TRBJ2-3; 9 bases map to TRBD1. V shed 5 bases, J shed 4 bases, and the junction held 10 bases outside the gene matches. In germline, CDR1 is SGHTA, CDR2 FQGNSA. The CDR3 is made up of 16 amino acids.

The chain uses TRBV4-2 and TRBJ1-1; D not certain. CDR1 LGHNA and CDR2 YNFKEQ come from the germline V gene. There are 15 residues in the CDR3. The V end was cut by 1 base, the J end by 4 bases, with 13 bases between. CDR3 DNA: TGTGCCAGCAGCCAAGGAAATTTAGCAGGCACTGAAGCTTTCTTT. Its translation is CASSQGNLAGTEAFF.

This clone was found a few times. The chain has TRBV9 and TRBJ2-2, with D perhaps matching TRBD1 (6 bases). The CDR3 has 15 residues. CDR1 and CDR2 from the germline V gene are SGDLS and YYNGEE. V lost 3 bases to trimming and J lost 2 bases, with 11 bases between them. The CDR3 DNA reads as TGTGCCAGCAGCGCAGGACAGCTCAACACCGGGGAGCTGTTTTTT. Translation gives CASSAGQLNTGELFF.

V is TRBV2 and J is TRBJ1-2; 7 bases are shared with TRBD1. The CDR3 is made up of 14 amino acids. The junction had 9 bases not matched to a gene; V was cut back by 7 bases and J by 4 bases. Germline CDR1 and CDR2: SNHLY and FYNNEI. The CDR3 DNA is TGTGCCAGCACTCACGAGGGGGACAGCTATGGCTACACCTTC. It is translated as CASTHEGDSYGYTF.

The chain links TRBV27 to TRBJ2-7; 9 positions agree with TRBD2. The CDR3 is 14 residues long. Trimming removed 6 bases from V and 5 bases from J; junction bases left unmatched: 8. CDR1 is MNHEY, CDR2 SMNVEV, per germline (reference sequence). This CDR3 is CASRSGGPVNEQYF. CDR3 bases: TGTGCCAGCAGAAGCGGGGGGCCCGTCAACGAGCAGTACTTC.